What follows are 8 T cell receptor beta chains derived from one specimen sequenced in a study of blood T cell repertoires in COVID-19. Clones were sequenced by immunoSEQ multiplex PCR, and TCRdb holds only the in-frame ones, with some missing. The data show about 280,000 clones, with more than 75% seen just once and approximately 2% held by the top ten. The sequenced material came from PBMCs or T cells enriched from blood (not recorded which). The receptors here all came from a woman aged 60-75 years in a cohort exposed to, infected with or recovered from COVID-19 (not recorded which).

The V gene is TRBV7-9, the J gene TRBJ2-7; 11 nucleotides match TRBD1. The ends lost 6 bases at V and 6 bases at J; junction bases unmatched: 10. The CDR3 spans 15 residues. CDR1 and CDR2 (germline): SEHNR, FQNEAQ (reference sequence). This CDR3 reads CASRTVGQGAGEQYF. CDR3 nucleotides: TGTGCCAGCAGAACCGTAGGACAGGGGGCTGGCGAGCAGTACTTC.

The chain carries TRBV28 and TRBJ1-6, with TRBD1 matching over 9 bases. Germline assignment: CDR1 MDHEN and CDR2 SYDVKM. The CDR3 contains 15 residues. J was trimmed by 4 bases and V by 4 bases; bases with no gene match: 2. The CDR3 spells CASSSGTGYNSPLHF. The CDR3 coding sequence is TGTGCCAGCAGTTCTGGGACAGGGTATAATTCACCCCTCCACTTT. The full variable domain, rest sourced from reference TRBV28 and TRBJ1-6, is DVKVTQSSRYLVKRTGEKVFLECVQDMDHENMFWYRQDPGLGLRLIYFSYDVKMKEKGDIPEGYSVSREKKERFSLILESASTNQTSMYLCASSSGTGYNSPLHFGNGTRLTVT.

The chain couples TRBV7-9 to TRBJ1-1, with D possibly being TRBD1 (5 bases). The V gene's germline CDR1 is SEHNR and CDR2 FQNEAQ (reference sequence). V shed 6 bases and J shed 1 base, with 18 bases lying between them. This CDR3 region has 16 residues. CDR3 sequence (DNA): TGTGCCAGCAGTCTTATGGGGCAGACACGGAACACTGAAGCTTTCTTT. It encodes CASSLMGQTRNTEAFF. Using reference TRBV7-9 and TRBJ1-1 for the parts outside the CDR3, the full variable domain is DTGVSQNPRHKITKRGQNVTFRCDPISEHNRLYWYRQTLGQGPEFLTYFQNEAQLEKSRLLSDRFSAERPKGSFSTLEIQRTEQGDSAMYLCASSLMGQTRNTEAFFGQGTRLTVV.

This rearrangement joins TRBV7-9 to TRBJ2-2; TRBD1 aligns across 7 bases. The germline V gene has CDR1 SEHNR and CDR2 FQNEAQ (reference sequence). V was clipped by 3 bases and J by 6 bases; unmatched bases: 10. The CDR3 totals 16 residues. The CDR3 protein is CASSFPTGTRSGELFF. The CDR3, as DNA: TGTGCCAGCAGCTTCCCGACAGGGACGAGGTCCGGGGAGCTGTTTTTT.

This chain uses TRBV5-1 with TRBJ2-1; perhaps TRBD2 as D (6 bases). The ends were cut back, 6 bases at V and 3 bases at J, with 16 bases in the middle. CDR1 and CDR2 from the germline V gene are SGHRS and YFSETQ. The CDR3 has 15 amino acids. CDR3 sequence: CASTPGELIYNEQFF. Written as DNA, the CDR3 is TGCGCCAGCACCCCGGGGGAGCTGATCTACAATGAGCAGTTCTTC. The whole variable domain, filled in from reference TRBV5-1 and TRBJ2-1, reads KAGVTQTPRYLIKTRGQQVTLSCSPISGHRSVSWYQQTPGQGLQFLFEYFSETQRNKGNFPGRFSGRQFSNSRSEMNVSTLELGDSALYLCASTPGELIYNEQFFGPGTRLTVL.

The chain recombines TRBV5-4 with TRBJ2-3; TRBD1 matches 7 bases. Per the germline V gene, CDR1 is SGHNT and CDR2 is YYREEE (reference sequence). V lost 1 base, J lost 4 bases, and 3 bases stayed unmatched. The CDR3 consists of 14 residues. Here the CDR3 DNA reads TGTGCCAGCAGCTTGAGACAGGGAGCAGATACGCAGTATTTT. Translating gives CASSLRQGADTQYF.

This chain uses TRBV4-1 with TRBJ2-1, with TRBD2 matching over 9 bases. This CDR3 is built from 18 residues. V trimming: 1 base; J trimming: 3 bases; junction bases outside the gene matches: 10. CDR1 and CDR2 from the germline V gene are MGHRA and YSYEKL. CDR3 nucleotide sequence: TGCGCCAGCAGCCAAGGCCTAGCGGGGCCCTTAGGCTACAATGAGCAGTTCTTC. Residues: CASSQGLAGPLGYNEQFF.

The gene calls are TRBV12-5 and TRBJ2-7; 8 bases fit TRBD1. The CDR3 is made up of 16 amino acids. V trimming: 0 bases; J trimming: 5 bases; junction bases outside the gene matches: 9. Germline V gives CDR1 LGHNT, CDR2 FRNRAP. The CDR3 region has the DNA TGTGCTAGTGGTTTGGTCCTGGTCAGGGGGCTTAACGAGCAGTACTTC. This encodes CASGLVLVRGLNEQYF.